The clone carrying this T cell receptor beta chain was seen only a few times. Its target is not known. TCRdb redid the calling of the reads with MiXCR, one entry per CDR3 protein. This table has nearly 450,000 distinct CDR3 sequences, roughly 30% appearing once. The data derive from a study of T cell repertoires in cytomegalovirus infection. Study details: Indicated by public TCR beta signatures were CMV infection and matching HLA type.

The study, taken as a whole, reports: HLA-C-restricted TCR beta clonotypes specific for CMV led the ex vivo response. CMV carriers with the relevant HLA were identified by cumulative public TCR beta family frequency.

Source material: PBMCs. This TCR was sampled from a human donor in good health (CMV status not recorded). Some clones in this sample may be carry-over from other donors' samples.

The CDR3 DNA is TGTGCCAGCAGCTTACAAAGCGGGGGAGCTTACAATGAGCAGTTCTTC. As protein: CASSLQSGGAYNEQFF. The chain couples TRBV11-2 to TRBJ2-1, with 8 nucleotides matching TRBD2. Germline-derived CDR1 and CDR2 are SGHAT and FQNNGV. The CDR3 is 16 residues long. The V segment lost 2 bases and the J segment 4 bases; nucleotides outside the gene matches: 7. Full variable domain (rest looked up from reference TRBV11-2 and TRBJ2-1): EAGVAQSPRYKIIEKRQSVAFWCNPISGHATLYWYQQILGQGPKLLIQFQNNGVVDDSQLPKDRFSAERLKGVDSTLKIQPAKLEDSAVYLCASSLQSGGAYNEQFFGPGTRLTVL.